These 13 T cell receptor beta chains were sequenced from one sample in a study of cytomegalovirus exposure and HLA in healthy donors. PCR amplification relied on 60 Vbeta primers (plus 13 Jbeta primers). Using immunoSEQ multiplex PCR, the repertoire was profiled, and TCRdb retains in-frame clones only, with some absent. The sample lists under 200,000 clones, 80% to 85% occurring once. Material: PBMCs. These receptors originate from a boy aged 2 to 10 in good health and CMV-seronegative.

The chain uses TRBV27 and TRBJ1-2, with 7 bases that match TRBD1. The CDR3 spans 15 residues. J gave up 0 bases and V 1 base, and 2 bases lay outside the gene matches. Germline V CDR1 and CDR2: MNHEY, SMNVEV (reference sequence). CDR3 DNA: TGTGCCAGCAGTTTATACAGGGGAGCTAACTATGGCTACACCTTC. Protein: CASSLYRGANYGYTF.

V usage is TRBV7-3 and J usage is TRBJ2-1; D is unresolved. The CDR3 covers 14 residues. CDR1 is SGHTA and CDR2 is FQGTGA in the germline V gene. The ends were cut back, 5 bases at V and 7 bases at J, with 15 bases in the middle. Here the CDR3 DNA reads TGTGCCAGCAGCCTCGAGTGGGCTTCTAATGAGCAGTTCTTC. It yields the protein CASSLEWASNEQFF.

This sequence joins TRBV29-1 and TRBJ2-7; 12 nucleotides match TRBD1. Germline lookup yields CDR1 SQVTM and CDR2 ANQGSEA. CDR3 length: 14 amino acids. The J segment lost 6 bases and the V segment lost 6 bases, leaving 9 bases of the junction unmatched. The DNA of the CDR3 is TGCAGCGTCGCCAGGGACAGGGGGCTCGGCGAGCAGTACTTC. It yields the protein CSVARDRGLGEQYF.

The chain uses TRBV7-9 and TRBJ1-1; TRBD1 matches at 7 bases. Trimming took 5 bases from V and 0 from J; bases not matched to a gene: 9. This CDR3 is built from 16 residues. CDR1 is SEHNR and CDR2 is FQNEAQ in the germline V gene (reference sequence). The CDR3 sequence is CASSPRQGRMNTEAFF. The DNA for the CDR3 is TGTGCCAGCAGCCCGCGACAGGGCCGCATGAACACTGAAGCTTTCTTT. Full variable domain (remainder filled in from reference TRBV7-9 and TRBJ1-1): DTGVSQNPRHKITKRGQNVTFRCDPISEHNRLYWYRQTLGQGPEFLTYFQNEAQLEKSRLLSDRFSAERPKGSFSTLEIQRTEQGDSAMYLCASSPRQGRMNTEAFFGQGTRLTVV.

The chain employs TRBV7-6 and TRBJ2-1; 10 nucleotides agree with TRBD2. The V segment lost 5 bases and the J segment 5 bases; nucleotides outside the gene matches: 9. Germline lookup yields CDR1 SGHVS and CDR2 FNYEAQ. The CDR3 has 16 amino acids. The CDR3 reads CASSPYLAGDDNEQFF. In nucleotides, the CDR3 is TGTGCCAGCAGCCCATACCTAGCGGGAGATGACAATGAGCAGTTCTTC.

Only a few counts were recorded for this clone. This sequence joins TRBV5-1 and TRBJ2-3, with D possibly TRBD1 on 5 matching bases. CDR3 length: 14 amino acids. V shed 2 bases and J shed 2 bases, with 9 bases lying between them. Germline CDR1 and CDR2: SGHRS and YFSETQ. The CDR3 loop reads CASSFARATDTQYF. The CDR3, as DNA: TGCGCCAGCAGCTTTGCCAGGGCCACAGATACGCAGTATTTT.

The V call is TRBV6-5, the J call TRBJ2-5; perhaps TRBD1 as D (5 bases). The CDR3 runs 14 residues. The ends were cut back, 2 bases at V and 5 bases at J, with 12 bases in the middle. The germline gives CDR1 MNHEY, CDR2 SVGAGI. DNA for the CDR3: TGTGCCAGCAGTTACCAAAGACAGATCGAGACCCAGTACTTC. Its translation is CASSYQRQIETQYF.

The chain employs TRBV30 and TRBJ1-5, with D possibly TRBD1 on 6 matching bases. The V and J ends lost 1 base and 7 bases respectively, with 17 bases between them. There are 15 residues in the CDR3. Germline-derived CDR1 and CDR2 are GTSNPN and SVGIG (reference sequence). The CDR3 region is CAWSATKTGTQPQHF. CDR3 DNA sequence: TGTGCCTGGAGTGCTACAAAAACTGGGACACAGCCCCAGCATTTT.

V is TRBV6-5 and J is TRBJ2-5, with 7 bases that match TRBD1. The J call may be in error: the DNA end matches TRBJ2-7 better. This CDR3 has 14 amino acids. Germline-derived CDR1 and CDR2 are MNHEY and SVGAGI. The CDR3 protein is CASSTDRDTYEQYF. As DNA, the CDR3 is TGTGCCAGCAGTACCGACAGGGATACCTACGAGCAGTACTTC.

This clone has a single count. This sequence joins TRBV15 and TRBJ2-5, with D maybe TRBD1 (5 bases). Matching the DNA end better, TRBJ2-7 makes the J call doubtful. This CDR3 contains 13 residues. Germline V lookup: CDR1 LNHNV, CDR2 YYDKDF (reference sequence). CDR3 region: CATSRVQGYEQYF. In DNA form, the CDR3 reads TGTGCCACCAGCAGAGTTCAGGGATACGAGCAGTACTTC.

J is TRBJ1-3 and V is TRBV27; tentative D call: TRBD1 (6 bases). From germline, CDR1 is MNHEY and CDR2 SMNVEV (reference sequence). This CDR3 has 16 amino acids. V was shortened by 6 bases and J by 0 bases, with 15 bases between the two germline ends. The CDR3 loop is CASSVQGPHSGNTIYF. For the CDR3, the DNA is TGTGCCAGCAGCGTACAGGGACCTCACTCTGGAAACACCATATATTTT.

This clone was seen only a few times. The rearrangement uses TRBV2 and TRBJ2-5; tentative D call: TRBD2 (6 bases). The germline CDR1 and CDR2 sequences are SNHLY and FYNNEI. The CDR3 extends over 15 amino acids. The ends were cut back, 3 bases at V and 4 bases at J, with 15 bases in the middle. CDR3 nucleotide sequence: TGTGCCAGCAGTGATCGCGGAGGGCCCCCAGAGACCCAGTACTTC. It codes for CASSDRGGPPETQYF.

V is TRBV5-4 and J is TRBJ2-5; 8 positions match TRBD2. Germline V CDR1 and CDR2: SGHNT, YYREEE (reference sequence). This CDR3 comprises 15 residues. V lost 3 bases to trimming and J lost 3 bases; unmatched junction nucleotides: 7. The CDR3 reads CASSSNAGGKETQYF. The CDR3 DNA is TGTGCCAGCAGCTCGAACGCGGGGGGAAAAGAGACCCAGTACTTC.